The clone carrying this TCR beta chain was seen a single time. Authors' methods: Scientists estimated how many nucleated cells there were by amplifying reference gene primers. Here immunoSEQ multiplex PCR was the method, and the copy in TCRdb shows in-frame clones only, minus some. The V and J calls and clone size are taken from that table; D and trimming were inferred from the DNA. The data show roughly 200,000 clones, around 80% seen once. These data come from a study of blood T cell repertoires in COVID-19. For the study at large: Spain, Italy and the United States supplied samples that represented acute and convalescent COVID-19. PBMCs, B-cell-depleted T cells, or T cells were the source of the cDNA or gDNA that made up the material.

Trimming cost V 3 bases and J 8 bases; bases outside gene matches: 6. Germline V gene data show CDR1 as LNHDA and CDR2 as SQIVND (reference sequence). This CDR3 is 14 amino acids long. Sequencing was done on a sample of peripheral blood. The sequence came from a woman in her sixties with COVID-19, enrolled during active disease. The J gene is TRBJ1-2, the V gene TRBV19, with 10 bases matching TRBD1. CDR3 sequence (DNA): TGTGCCAGTAGTATCCGGGACAGGGGTTGGGGCTACACCTTC. This gives the protein CASSIRDRGWGYTF. Filled out from reference TRBV19 and TRBJ1-2, the complete variable domain reads DGGITQSPKYLFRKEGQNVTLSCEQNLNHDAMYWYRQDPGQGLRLIYYSQIVNDFQKGDIAEGYSVSREKKESFPLTVTSAQKNPTAFYLCASSIRDRGWGYTFGSGTRLTVV.